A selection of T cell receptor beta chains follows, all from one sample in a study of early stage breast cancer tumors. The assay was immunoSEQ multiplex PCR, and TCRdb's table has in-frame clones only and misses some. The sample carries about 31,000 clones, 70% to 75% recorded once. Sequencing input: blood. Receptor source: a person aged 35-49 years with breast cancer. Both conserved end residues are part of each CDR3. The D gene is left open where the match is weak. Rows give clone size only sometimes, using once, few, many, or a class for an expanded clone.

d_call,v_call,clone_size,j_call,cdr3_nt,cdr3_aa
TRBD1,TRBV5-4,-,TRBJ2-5,TGTGCCAGCACCACGGGACAGGTGCAAGAGACCCAGTACTTC,CASTTGQVQETQYF
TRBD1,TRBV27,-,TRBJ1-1,TGTGCCAGCAGTTCGTCCTTGGGACAGTTCGCTGAAGCTTTCTTT,CASSSSLGQFAEAFF
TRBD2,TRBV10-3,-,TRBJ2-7,TGTGCCATCAGCGGGGTAGGGACTAGCGGGTCAAATGCCTACGAGCAGTACTTC,CAISGVGTSGSNAYEQYF
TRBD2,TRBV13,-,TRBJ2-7,TGTGCCAGCAGCTTAGTGGGGTTTCGACTAGCCGATGTTAACTGGGACTACGAGCAGTACTTC,CASSLVGFRLADVNWDYEQYF
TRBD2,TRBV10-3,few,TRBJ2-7,TGTGCCATCAGAGTCCCGGGACGGGCTAGCGGGAACTCCTACGAGCAGTACTTC,CAIRVPGRASGNSYEQYF
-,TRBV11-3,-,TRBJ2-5,TGTGCCAGCAGCTTAGGTAACCAAGAGACCCAGTACTTC,CASSLGNQETQYF
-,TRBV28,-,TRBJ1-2,TGTGCCAGCAGTTTTCAGGCCTCAGAACTTTATGGCTACACCTTC,CASSFQASELYGYTF
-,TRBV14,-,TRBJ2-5,TGTGCCAGCAGCAGGACACGTGGGCTATCCCAGTACTTC,CASSRTRGLSQYF
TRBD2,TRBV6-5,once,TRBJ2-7,TGTGCCAGCAGCCGGACTAGCAACTACGAGCAGTACTTC,CASSRTSNYEQYF
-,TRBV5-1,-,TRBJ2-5,TGCGCCAGCAGGGATATTCGCCAAGAGACCCAGTACTTC,CASRDIRQETQYF
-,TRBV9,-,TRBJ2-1,TGTGCCAGCAGCGTAGCGAAGGGCGAGCAGTTCTTC,CASSVAKGEQFF
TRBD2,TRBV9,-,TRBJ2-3,TGTGCCAGCAGCCCAGTGGGTTCGGGACTAGCGGGATACACAGATACGCAGTATTTT,CASSPVGSGLAGYTDTQYF
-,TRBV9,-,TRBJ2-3,TGTGCCAGCAGCGTCCCCGAGGGGTCATGGGCCTCCACAGATACGCAGTATTTT,CASSVPEGSWASTDTQYF
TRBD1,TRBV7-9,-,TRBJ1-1,TGTGCCAGCAGTTCGACAGGGCTCACTGAAGCTTTCTTT,CASSSTGLTEAFF
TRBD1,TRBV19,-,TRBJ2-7,TGTGCCAGTAGTGGGGGACAGGGGGCCTACGAGCAGTACTTC,CASSGGQGAYEQYF
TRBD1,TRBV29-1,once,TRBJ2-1,TGCAGCGGATGCCGGGACAGGAGTTACAATGAGCAGTTCTTC,CSGCRDRSYNEQFF
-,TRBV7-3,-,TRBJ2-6,TGTGCCAGCAGCTCCGAACGCCTGGGGGGTGCTGGCGGGGCCAACGTCCTGACTTTC,CASSSERLGGAGGANVLTF
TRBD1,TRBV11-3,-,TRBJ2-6,TGTGCCAGCAGCCGGGACAGGGGATTCTCTGGGGCCAACGTCCTGACTTTC,CASSRDRGFSGANVLTF
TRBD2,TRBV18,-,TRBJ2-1,TGTGCCAGCTCACCCCTGACCGGGACTAGCAATGAGCAGTTCTTC,CASSPLTGTSNEQFF
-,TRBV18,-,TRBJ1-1,TGTGCCAGCTTTTCCGGAGGCACTGAAGCTTTCTTT,CASFSGGTEAFF
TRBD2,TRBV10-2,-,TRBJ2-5,TGCGCCAGCACTCTCTCCGCTAGCGGGAGACAAGAGACCCAGTACTTC,CASTLSASGRQETQYF
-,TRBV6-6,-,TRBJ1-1,TGTGCCAGCAGTTACGGAGAACTGAACACTGAAGCTTTCTTT,CASSYGELNTEAFF
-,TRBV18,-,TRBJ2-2,TGTGCCAGCTCAGACAGAAGCGGCGGGGAGCTGTTTTTT,CASSDRSGGELFF
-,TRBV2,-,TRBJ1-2,TGTGCCAGCAGTGTGGACAGTACTAACTATGGCTACACCTTC,CASSVDSTNYGYTF
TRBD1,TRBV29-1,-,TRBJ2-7,TGCAGCGTAACCAACCAGGGGGCCTACGAGCAGTACTTC,CSVTNQGAYEQYF
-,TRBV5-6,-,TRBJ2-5,TGTGCCAGCAGCCCCCGCTGGGGTGTTTGGGAGACCCAGTACTTC,CASSPRWGVWETQYF
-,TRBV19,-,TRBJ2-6,TGTGCCAGTAGTTTGCGCGGGGCCAACGTCCTGACTTTC,CASSLRGANVLTF
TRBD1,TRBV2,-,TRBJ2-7,TGTGCCAGCAGTCCGGACAGGGCCTACGAGCAGTACTTC,CASSPDRAYEQYF